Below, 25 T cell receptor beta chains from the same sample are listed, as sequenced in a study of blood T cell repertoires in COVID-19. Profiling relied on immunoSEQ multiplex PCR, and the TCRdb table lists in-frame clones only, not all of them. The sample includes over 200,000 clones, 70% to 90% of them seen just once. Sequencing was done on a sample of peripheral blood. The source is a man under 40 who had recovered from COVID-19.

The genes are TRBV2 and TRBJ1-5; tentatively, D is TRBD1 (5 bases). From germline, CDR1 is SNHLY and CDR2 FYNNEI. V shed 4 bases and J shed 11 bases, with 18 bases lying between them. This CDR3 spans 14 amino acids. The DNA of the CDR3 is TGTGCCAGCAGTGGAAGGGGTTCGGGCTTGTCCCAGCATTTT. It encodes CASSGRGSGLSQHF.

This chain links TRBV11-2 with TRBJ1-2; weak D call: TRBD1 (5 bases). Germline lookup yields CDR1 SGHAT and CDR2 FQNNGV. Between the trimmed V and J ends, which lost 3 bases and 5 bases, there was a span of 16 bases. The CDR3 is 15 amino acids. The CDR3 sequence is CASSFFDRKDYGYTF. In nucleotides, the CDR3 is TGTGCCAGCAGCTTCTTCGACAGAAAGGATTATGGCTACACCTTC.

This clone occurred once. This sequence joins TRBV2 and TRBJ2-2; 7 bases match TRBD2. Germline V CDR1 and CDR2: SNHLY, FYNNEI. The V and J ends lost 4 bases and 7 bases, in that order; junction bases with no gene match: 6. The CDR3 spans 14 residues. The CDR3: CASSVRGGDGELFF. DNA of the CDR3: TGTGCCAGCAGTGTTAGGGGAGGGGACGGGGAGCTGTTTTTT.

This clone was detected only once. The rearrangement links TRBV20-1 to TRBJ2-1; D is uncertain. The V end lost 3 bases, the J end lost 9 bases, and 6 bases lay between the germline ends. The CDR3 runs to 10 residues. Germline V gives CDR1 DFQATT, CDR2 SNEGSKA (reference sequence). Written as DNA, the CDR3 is TGCAGTGCTAGTTTAATTGAGCAGTTCTTC. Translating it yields CSASLIEQFF.

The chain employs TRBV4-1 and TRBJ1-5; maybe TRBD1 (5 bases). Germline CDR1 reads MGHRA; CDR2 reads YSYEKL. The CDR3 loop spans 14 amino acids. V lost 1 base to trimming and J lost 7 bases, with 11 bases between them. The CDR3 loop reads CASSQAARGQPQHF. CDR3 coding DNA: TGCGCCAGCAGCCAAGCAGCCCGGGGGCAGCCCCAGCATTTT.

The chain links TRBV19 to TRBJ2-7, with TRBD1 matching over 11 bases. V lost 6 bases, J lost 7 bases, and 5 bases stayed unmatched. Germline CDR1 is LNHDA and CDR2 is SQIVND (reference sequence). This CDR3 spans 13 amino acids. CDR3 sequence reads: CASSTGQGEEQYF. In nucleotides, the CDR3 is TGTGCCAGTAGCACGGGACAGGGGGAAGAGCAGTACTTC.

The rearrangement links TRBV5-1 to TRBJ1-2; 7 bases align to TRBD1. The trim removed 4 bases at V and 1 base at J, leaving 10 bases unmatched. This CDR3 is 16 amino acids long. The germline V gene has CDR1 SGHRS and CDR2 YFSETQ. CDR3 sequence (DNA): TGCGCCAGCAGCCGGCCCGGACAGGTCAATAACTATGGCTACACCTTC. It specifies CASSRPGQVNNYGYTF.

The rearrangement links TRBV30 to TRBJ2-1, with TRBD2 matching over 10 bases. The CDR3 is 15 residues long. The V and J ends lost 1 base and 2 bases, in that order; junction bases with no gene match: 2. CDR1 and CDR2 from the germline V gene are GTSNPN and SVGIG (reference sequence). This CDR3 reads CAWSALAGAYNEQFF. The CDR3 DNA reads TGTGCCTGGAGTGCCCTAGCGGGGGCCTACAATGAGCAGTTCTTC.

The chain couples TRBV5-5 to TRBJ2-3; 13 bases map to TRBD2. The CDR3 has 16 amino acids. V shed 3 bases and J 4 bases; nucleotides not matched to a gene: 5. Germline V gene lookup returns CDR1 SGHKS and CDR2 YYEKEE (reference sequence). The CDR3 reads CASSSGLAGVSDTQYF. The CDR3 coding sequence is TGTGCCAGCAGCTCCGGACTAGCGGGGGTATCAGATACGCAGTATTTT. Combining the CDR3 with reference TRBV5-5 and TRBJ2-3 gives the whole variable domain DAGVTQSPTHLIKTRGQQVTLRCSPISGHKSVSWYQQVLGQGPQFIFQYYEKEERGRGNFPDRFSARQFPNYSSELNVNALLLGDSALYLCASSSGLAGVSDTQYFGPGTRLTVL.

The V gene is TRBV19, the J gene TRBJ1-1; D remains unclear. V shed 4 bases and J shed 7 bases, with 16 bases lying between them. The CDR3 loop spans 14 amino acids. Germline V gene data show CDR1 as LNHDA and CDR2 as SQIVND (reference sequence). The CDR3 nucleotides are TGTGCCAGTAGTAAAGCACGCGCGGCGGATGAAGCTTTCTTT. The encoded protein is CASSKARAADEAFF.

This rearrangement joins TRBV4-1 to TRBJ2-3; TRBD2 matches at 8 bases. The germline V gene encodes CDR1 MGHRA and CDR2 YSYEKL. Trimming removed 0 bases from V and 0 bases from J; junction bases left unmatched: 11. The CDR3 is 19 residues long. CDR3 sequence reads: CASSQDRGGAGPSTDTQYF. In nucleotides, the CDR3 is TGCGCCAGCAGCCAAGATCGGGGGGGGGCCGGTCCTAGCACAGATACGCAGTATTTT.

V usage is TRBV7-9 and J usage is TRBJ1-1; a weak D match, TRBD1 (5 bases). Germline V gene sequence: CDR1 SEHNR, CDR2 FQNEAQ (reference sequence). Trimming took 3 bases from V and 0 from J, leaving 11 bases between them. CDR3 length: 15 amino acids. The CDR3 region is CASSFREIVNTEAFF. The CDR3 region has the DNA TGTGCCAGCAGCTTCAGGGAAATTGTGAACACTGAAGCTTTCTTT.

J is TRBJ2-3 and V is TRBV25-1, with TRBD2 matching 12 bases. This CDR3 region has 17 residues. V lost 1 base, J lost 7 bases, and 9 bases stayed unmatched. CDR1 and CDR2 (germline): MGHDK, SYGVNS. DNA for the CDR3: TGTGCCAGCAGTGAATTAGGGCTAGCGGGGGGGCCAAATACGCAGTATTTT. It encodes CASSELGLAGGPNTQYF.

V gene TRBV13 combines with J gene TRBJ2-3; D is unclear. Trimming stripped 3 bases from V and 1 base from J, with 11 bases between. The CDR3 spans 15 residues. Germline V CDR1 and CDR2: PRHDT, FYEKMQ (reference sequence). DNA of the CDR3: TGTGCCAGCAGCTTGCTGGGCCCCGGCACAGATACGCAGTATTTT. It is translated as CASSLLGPGTDTQYF.

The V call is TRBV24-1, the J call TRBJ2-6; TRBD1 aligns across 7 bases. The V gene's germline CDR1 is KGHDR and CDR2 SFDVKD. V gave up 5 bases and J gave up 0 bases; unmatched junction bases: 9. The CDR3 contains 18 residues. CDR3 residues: CATSGPQGETSGANVLTF. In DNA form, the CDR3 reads TGTGCCACCAGTGGTCCTCAGGGGGAGACCTCTGGGGCCAACGTCCTGACTTTC.

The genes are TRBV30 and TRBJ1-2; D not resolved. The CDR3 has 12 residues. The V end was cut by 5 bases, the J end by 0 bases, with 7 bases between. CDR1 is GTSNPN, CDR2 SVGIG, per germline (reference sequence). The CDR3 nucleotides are TGTGCCTGGGACTACTCTAACTATGGCTACACCTTC. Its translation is CAWDYSNYGYTF.

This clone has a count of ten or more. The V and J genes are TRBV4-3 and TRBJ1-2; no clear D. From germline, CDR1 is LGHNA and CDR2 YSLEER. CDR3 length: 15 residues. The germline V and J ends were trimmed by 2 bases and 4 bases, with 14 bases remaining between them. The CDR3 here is CASSQTTAIFYGYTF. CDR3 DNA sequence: TGCGCCAGCAGCCAAACCACCGCGATTTTCTATGGCTACACCTTC.

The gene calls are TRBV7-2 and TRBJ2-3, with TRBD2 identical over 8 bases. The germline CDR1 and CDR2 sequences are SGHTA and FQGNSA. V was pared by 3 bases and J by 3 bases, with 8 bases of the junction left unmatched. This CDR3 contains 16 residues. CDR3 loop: CASSLPGGGRTDTQYF. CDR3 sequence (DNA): TGTGCCAGCAGCTTGCCTGGCGGGGGGAGGACAGATACGCAGTATTTT. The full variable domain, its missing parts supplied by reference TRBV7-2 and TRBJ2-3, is GAGVSQSPSNKVTEKGKDVELRCDPISGHTALYWYRQSLGQGLEFLIYFQGNSAPDKSGLPSDRFSAERTGGSVSTLTIQRTQQEDSAVYLCASSLPGGGRTDTQYFGPGTRLTVL.

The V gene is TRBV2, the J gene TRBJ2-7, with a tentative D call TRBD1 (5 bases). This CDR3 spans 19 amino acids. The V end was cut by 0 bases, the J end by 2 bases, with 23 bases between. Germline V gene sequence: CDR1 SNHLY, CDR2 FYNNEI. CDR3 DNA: TGTGCCAGCAGTGAAGCGCTTCTGTCCTATACAGGCGCACCCTACGAGCAGTACTTC. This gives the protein CASSEALLSYTGAPYEQYF.

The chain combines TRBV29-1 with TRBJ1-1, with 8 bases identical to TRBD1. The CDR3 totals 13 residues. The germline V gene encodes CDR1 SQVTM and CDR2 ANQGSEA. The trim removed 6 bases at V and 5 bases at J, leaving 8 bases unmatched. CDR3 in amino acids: CSVQWTGQTEAFF. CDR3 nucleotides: TGCAGCGTCCAATGGACAGGGCAAACTGAAGCTTTCTTT. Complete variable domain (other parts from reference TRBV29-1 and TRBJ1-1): SAVISQKPSRDICQRGTSLTIQCQVDSQVTMMFWYRQQPGQSLTLIATANQGSEATYESGFVIDKFPISRPNLTFSTLTVSNMSPEDSSIYLCSVQWTGQTEAFFGQGTRLTVV.

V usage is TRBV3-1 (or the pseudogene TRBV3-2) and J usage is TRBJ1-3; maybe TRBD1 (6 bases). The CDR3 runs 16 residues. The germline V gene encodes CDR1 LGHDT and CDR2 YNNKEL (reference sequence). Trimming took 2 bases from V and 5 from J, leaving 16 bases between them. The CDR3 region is CASSQFGAQGRNTIYF. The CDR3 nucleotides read TGTGCCAGCAGCCAATTTGGGGCGCAGGGGAGAAACACCATATATTTT.

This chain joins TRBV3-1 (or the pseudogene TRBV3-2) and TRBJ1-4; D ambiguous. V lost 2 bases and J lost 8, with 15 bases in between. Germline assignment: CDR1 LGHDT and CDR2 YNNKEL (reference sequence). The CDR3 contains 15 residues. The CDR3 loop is CASSQSSVNDEKLFF. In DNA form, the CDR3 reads TGTGCCAGCAGCCAAAGCAGCGTAAATGACGAAAAACTGTTTTTT.

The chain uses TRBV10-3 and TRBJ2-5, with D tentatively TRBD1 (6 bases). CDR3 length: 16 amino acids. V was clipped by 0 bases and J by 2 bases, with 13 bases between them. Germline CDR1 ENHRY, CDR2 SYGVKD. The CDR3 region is CAISESNTGRQETQYF. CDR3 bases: TGTGCCATCAGTGAGTCAAATACAGGGCGACAAGAGACCCAGTACTTC.

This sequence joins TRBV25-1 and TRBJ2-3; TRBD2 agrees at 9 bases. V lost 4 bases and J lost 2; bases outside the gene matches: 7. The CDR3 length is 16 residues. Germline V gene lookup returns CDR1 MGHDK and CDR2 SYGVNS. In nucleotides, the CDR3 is TGTGCCAGCAGTGCCCGGATGGGACTAGCCACAGATACGCAGTATTTT. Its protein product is CASSARMGLATDTQYF.

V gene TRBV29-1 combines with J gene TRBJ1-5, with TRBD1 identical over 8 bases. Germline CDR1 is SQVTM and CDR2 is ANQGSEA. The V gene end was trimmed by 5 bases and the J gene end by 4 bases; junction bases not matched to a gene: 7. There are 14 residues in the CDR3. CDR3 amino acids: CSVLTGEPNQPQHF. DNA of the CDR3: TGCAGCGTTCTGACAGGGGAGCCGAATCAGCCCCAGCATTTT.